This T cell receptor beta chain was documented in a study of memory CD4+ T cells and cytomegalovirus serostatus (dated by TCRdb to the late 2010s). For the study in its entirety: The 35 or so healthy Belgian adults in the cohort included 9 who were CMV seropositive and approximately 25 who were CMV seronegative. To replicate a published TCR-based CMV serostatus classifier, the study sequenced CD4+ memory TCRbeta repertoires from a Belgian cohort whose cytomegalovirus serostatus was known.

Turning to this clone: Its antigen has not been determined. No per-base quality is available; no much larger clone lies one base away.

The Quick-DNA Microprep Kit was used to extract genomic DNA from the sorted cells. TCRbeta DNA was amplified with the immunoSEQ hsTCRbeta kit following the manufacturer's protocol. An Illumina MiSeq instrument was used to sequence the TCRbeta libraries. In the original analysis: After out-of-frame sequences were removed, some 2 million distinct TCRbeta sequences remained, averaging about 67,000 per individual. Each individual was scored by the count of 150 to 200 previously reported CMV-associated TCRbeta sequences and the total productive distinct TCRbeta count. A beta-binomial model was reimplemented in Python, and scikit-learn random forests with default parameters were trained on data from the US cohort. Classifier performance on the Belgian cohort was summarized as median AUC with percentile confidence intervals over 10,000 bootstrap iterations. The source is immuneACCESS, and TCRdb retained only in-frame sequences with V and J called. Part of the clones is not carried over; for the studies checked, unresolved V genes explain less than half of this, and the remainder is unexplained. V, J and clone size were drawn from that table, and D and trimming were deduced from the DNA. This sample lists approximately 50,000 clones; roughly 77% were detected once. The biggest ten clones account for over 2% of the sample.

Single viable CD3+CD4+CD8-CD45RO+ cells were sorted as memory CD4+ T cells on a FACSAria II. To determine CMV serostatus, a Roche Elecsys assay was used that detects serum IgG against CMV pp150, pp28, p38 and p52. Following thawing, total CD4+ T cells were enriched through positive selection using CD4 magnetic microbeads. The samples came from a different study that was designed specifically to examine the CD4+ T cell memory repertoire. Peripheral blood mononuclear cells were isolated and cryopreserved according to standard operating procedures, and serum was kept at -80 degrees C. The staining used CD3-PerCP (BW264/56), CD4-APC (RPA-T4), CD45RO-PE (UCHT1) and CD8-Pacific Orange (3B5) antibodies, and Sytox blue was used to exclude non-viable cells. Trimming takes 0 bases from V and 3 bases from J, and the germline ends sit 14 bases apart. According to the germline V gene, CDR1 reads KGHSH and CDR2 reads LQKENI. CDR3 length: 16 amino acids, cysteine to phenylalanine. Only CDR3 DNA remains: 48 bases, in frame from the first base.

General study outcomes and caveats: Unlike the original study, which covered naive and memory CD4+ and CD8+ populations, the Belgian study sequenced only CD4+CD45RO+ memory cells. Of about 180 previously reported CMV-associated TCRbeta sequences, about 68 appeared in the CD4+ memory repertoires, each in one to five individuals. The results were interpreted as suggesting that the CMV-associated TCR signature is largely present in the CD4+ memory repertoire. For CMV serostatus prediction, a median bootstrapped AUC of about 0.96 was reached with the original framework, and a median bootstrapped AUC of roughly 0.89 was reached with a US-trained random forest. The original-framework classifier achieved a median bootstrapped AUC of roughly 0.95 with a 95% CI of 0.76-1.00 on the Belgian cohort.

The TCR originated in an adult in good health and CMV-seropositive. Rearrangement joined TRBV18 to TRBJ2-5; too little of a D gene remains to name it. Sequenced sample: memory CD4+ T cells from blood. The DNA sequence reads TGTGCCAGCTCACCACCCGAAGGCGGCGTGAAAGAGACCCAGTACTTC. This codes for CASSPPEGGVKETQYF.